A single sample is the source of the 21 T cell receptor beta chains below, sequenced in a study of T-cell memory formation after mild COVID-19. One entry per CDR3 protein, called by TCRdb with MiXCR from the 5' RACE reads. The sample consists of 350,000 to 450,000 distinct CDR3 sequences, about 15% of them appearing once. The sample consisted of PBMCs or a T cell subset sorted from them (not recorded which). The receptors stem from a man aged 18 to 30 who had mild COVID-19 (a few samples of this study predate the infection). Cell type and time point are not known.

This clonotype came up many times. Its ends do not fully match the called genes, so a read error is possible. The chain combines TRBV5-1 with TRBJ1-2; no definite D call. The CDR3 runs 13 residues. Germline-derived CDR1 and CDR2 are SGHRS and YFSETQ. CDR3 sequence (DNA): TGTGCCAGCAGCTTAGGAGGAGACTATGGCTACACCTTC. It specifies CASSLGGDYGYTF.

This sequence joins TRBV6-5 and TRBJ1-3; 8 nucleotides match TRBD1. Germline V gene data show CDR1 as MNHEY and CDR2 as SVGAGI. This CDR3 region has 15 residues. Trimming at V came to 2 bases and at J to 3 bases, leaving 3 bases not matched to a gene. CDR3 sequence (DNA): TGTGCCAGCAGTTACGACGGACAGGGTGGAAACACCATATATTTT. Protein product: CASSYDGQGGNTIYF.

This clonotype was seen repeatedly, ten times or more. The gene calls are TRBV7-2 and TRBJ2-1; D may be TRBD2 (6 bases). Germline CDR1 and CDR2: SGHTA and FQGNSA. The length of the CDR3 is 16 residues. Trimming took 4 bases from V and 5 from J, leaving 18 bases between them. The CDR3 region has the DNA TGTGCCAGCAGCTCCCAGGAGGGTAGCGGACACAATGAGCAGTTCTTC. Amino acid sequence: CASSSQEGSGHNEQFF.

V is TRBV7-6 and J is TRBJ1-4; the D gene is possibly TRBD1 (5 bases). Deletions cut 1 base from V and 6 bases from J, with 15 bases between. Germline loops: CDR1 SGHVS, CDR2 FNYEAQ. The CDR3 contains 16 residues. The CDR3 bases are TGTGCCAGCAGCTTAGTAGCCGGGGGGTTTGATGAAAAACTGTTTTTT. Translation gives CASSLVAGGFDEKLFF.

The chain is built from TRBV25-1 and TRBJ2-2, with 8 bases identical to TRBD1. The CDR3 is 16 residues long. V gave up 4 bases and J gave up 4 bases; unmatched junction bases: 8. From germline, CDR1 is MGHDK and CDR2 SYGVNS. The CDR3 sequence: CASSVPITGGTGELFF. Here the CDR3 DNA reads TGTGCCAGCAGTGTTCCGATAACAGGGGGCACCGGGGAGCTGTTTTTT.

This clonotype was counted many times. CDR3 region: CASSLSPGQYEQYV. The DNA for the CDR3 is TGCGCCAGCAGCTTAAGTCCCGGGCAGTACGAGCAGTACGTC. The chain is built from TRBV5-1 and TRBJ2-7, with D hard to call. Trimming cost V 2 bases and J 4 bases, with 13 bases left between them. CDR3 size: 14 residues. CDR1 SGHRS and CDR2 YFSETQ come from the germline V gene.

This chain connects TRBV7-3 to TRBJ1-3; D uncertain. CDR3 size: 18 residues. V lost 1 base and J lost 0, with 16 bases in between. The germline gives CDR1 SGHTA, CDR2 FQGTGA. CDR3 protein: CASSLSPGSEYSGNTIYF. The CDR3 DNA reads as TGTGCCAGCAGCTTAAGCCCCGGGTCCGAATACTCTGGAAACACCATATATTTT.

V gene TRBV4-3 combines with J gene TRBJ2-3; D perhaps matches TRBD2 (7 bases). Germline CDR1 and CDR2: LGHNA and YSLEER. Trimming cost V 4 bases and J 4 bases, with 15 bases left between them. The CDR3 runs 15 residues. DNA for the CDR3: TGCGCCAGCAGCCTCGGGGTCGGGGGGCCAGATACGCAGTATTTT. It specifies CASSLGVGGPDTQYF.

This clonotype was picked up a small number of times. The rearrangement uses TRBV9 and TRBJ1-6; D is possibly TRBD1 (6 bases). Per the germline V gene, CDR1 is SGDLS and CDR2 is YYNGEE. The CDR3 sequence is 15 residues long. Trimming took off 4 bases at V and 4 bases at J, with 12 bases between the two ends. This chain's CDR3 is CASSSGDGYNSPLHF. DNA for the CDR3: TGTGCCAGCAGCTCAGGGGACGGGTATAATTCACCCCTCCACTTT.

There are a few counts of this clonotype. The J gene is TRBJ1-4, the V gene TRBV20-1, with D perhaps TRBD1 (6 bases). In germline, CDR1 is DFQATT, CDR2 SNEGSKA (reference sequence). Trimming shortened V by 4 bases and J by 5 bases, and 17 bases separated the two germline ends. This CDR3 spans 15 amino acids. Here the CDR3 DNA reads TGCAGTGCTACCCCAGGCGGGGGCCGGAATGAAAAACTGTTTTTT. Amino acid sequence: CSATPGGGRNEKLFF.

This clonotype was seen ten or more times. This chain links TRBV4-2 with TRBJ2-4; 7 positions match TRBD1. Germline V CDR1 and CDR2: LGHNA, YNFKEQ. The V and J ends lost 0 bases and 0 bases, in that order; junction bases with no gene match: 8. The CDR3 is made up of 18 amino acids. The CDR3 DNA sequence: TGTGCCAGCAGCCAAGAAACGGGCAGGGGGAGAGCCAAAAACATTCAGTACTTC. It is translated as CASSQETGRGRAKNIQYF.

The chain has TRBV4-3 and TRBJ1-2; unclear D gene. In germline, CDR1 is LGHNA, CDR2 YSLEER. V was trimmed by 1 base and J by 0 bases, leaving 9 bases between them. The CDR3 length is 15 residues. CDR3 sequence (DNA): TGCGCCAGCAGCCAAGTCGGGAACCCTAACTATGGCTACACCTTC. Amino acids: CASSQVGNPNYGYTF.

This clonotype was seen more than once but under ten times. The chain recombines TRBV2 with TRBJ1-4, with a possible D match to TRBD1 (6 bases). Germline assignment: CDR1 SNHLY and CDR2 FYNNEI. Trimming stripped 6 bases from V and 7 bases from J, with 12 bases between. The CDR3 sequence is 13 residues long. DNA of the CDR3: TGTGCCAGCAGGGTACAGGGACCTGAAAAACTGTTTTTT. Translation gives CASRVQGPEKLFF.

This chain uses TRBV5-1 with TRBJ2-1; TRBD1 aligns across 12 bases. Germline-derived CDR1 and CDR2 are SGHRS and YFSETQ. V lost 5 bases, J lost 6 bases, and 6 bases stayed unmatched. The CDR3 runs 15 residues. The CDR3 coding sequence is TGCGCCAGCAGTCCCACGGGACAGGGGGCCAATGAGCAGTTCTTC. Translated, it gives CASSPTGQGANEQFF.

This clonotype was seen a few times. The V call is TRBV7-2, the J call TRBJ1-3; D remains unclear. Germline V gene data show CDR1 as SGHTA and CDR2 as FQGNSA. The CDR3 covers 19 residues. The ends were cut back, 1 base at V and 2 bases at J, with 21 bases in the middle. This CDR3 reads CASSLGWGGGKLAGNTIYF. In DNA form, the CDR3 reads TGTGCCAGCAGCTTAGGATGGGGTGGAGGGAAGTTGGCTGGAAACACCATATATTTT. The whole variable domain, remainder taken from reference TRBV7-2 and TRBJ1-3, is GAGVSQSPSNKVTEKGKDVELRCDPISGHTALYWYRQSLGQGLEFLIYFQGNSAPDKSGLPSDRFSAERTGGSVSTLTIQRTQQEDSAVYLCASSLGWGGGKLAGNTIYFGEGSWLTVV.

This chain connects TRBV12-5 to TRBJ2-1; perhaps TRBD2 as D (6 bases). Germline lookup yields CDR1 LGHNT and CDR2 FRNRAP. With 4 bases removed from V and 8 bases from J, the gap between germline ends came to 12 bases. This CDR3 spans 13 amino acids. This chain's CDR3 is CASGSGLRDEQFF. The CDR3 DNA reads TGTGCTAGTGGTTCGGGACTTCGTGATGAGCAGTTCTTC.

The chain combines TRBV5-1 with TRBJ2-7; possible D gene TRBD2, 5 bases. The CDR3 extends over 17 amino acids. Trimming left V 4 bases short and J 0 bases short, with 20 bases between. CDR1 is SGHRS and CDR2 is YFSETQ in the germline V gene. The chain's CDR3 is CASSLPGLGGSSYEQYF. The CDR3 DNA follows: TGCGCCAGCAGCCTACCCGGGTTGGGCGGGTCCTCCTACGAGCAGTACTTC.

This clonotype was picked up a small number of times. The CDR3 here is CSVEWQGAGETQYF. CDR3 sequence (DNA): TGCAGCGTTGAGTGGCAGGGGGCAGGGGAGACCCAGTACTTC. The chain has TRBV29-1 and TRBJ2-5, with TRBD1 identical over 8 bases. The trim removed 3 bases at V and 5 bases at J, leaving 8 bases unmatched. The CDR3 covers 14 residues. Germline V gene lookup returns CDR1 SQVTM and CDR2 ANQGSEA.

The genes are TRBV15 and TRBJ1-1, with 9 bases lining up with TRBD1. Unmatched junction bases numbered 6, after V lost 3 bases and J lost 7 bases. CDR1 and CDR2 (germline): LNHNV, YYDKDF (reference sequence). The CDR3 runs 14 residues. CDR3 coding DNA: TGTGCCACCAGCAGGTCCCGGGACAGGGATGAAGCTTTCTTT. Its translation: CATSRSRDRDEAFF. Combining the CDR3 with reference TRBV15 and TRBJ1-1 gives the whole variable domain DAMVIQNPRYQVTQFGKPVTLSCSQTLNHNVMYWYQQKSSQAPKLLFHYYDKDFNNEADTPDNFQSRRPNTSFCFLDIRSPGLGDTAMYLCATSRSRDRDEAFFGQGTRLTVV.

The chain employs TRBV4-2 and TRBJ1-4; the D gene is possibly TRBD1 (6 bases). The length of the CDR3 is 15 residues. Trimming shortened V by 7 bases and J by 5 bases, and 17 bases separated the two germline ends. From germline, CDR1 is LGHNA and CDR2 YNFKEQ. CDR3 in amino acids: CASTRGAGQNEKLFF. The CDR3, as DNA: TGTGCCAGCACACGGGGGGCAGGCCAGAATGAAAAACTGTTTTTT.

The V and J genes are TRBV7-2 and TRBJ1-2; possibly TRBD1 for D (6 bases). CDR3 length: 14 residues. The germline V gene has CDR1 SGHTA and CDR2 FQGNSA. Trimming cost V 5 bases and J 4 bases, with 14 bases left between them. CDR3 loop: CASSLGQTLYGYTF. The CDR3 DNA is TGTGCCAGCAGCCTAGGACAGACCCTCTATGGCTACACCTTC. Variable domain in full (rest from reference TRBV7-2 and TRBJ1-2): GAGVSQSPSNKVTEKGKDVELRCDPISGHTALYWYRQSLGQGLEFLIYFQGNSAPDKSGLPSDRFSAERTGGSVSTLTIQRTQQEDSAVYLCASSLGQTLYGYTFGSGTRLTVV.